The next 32 T cell receptor beta chains were all read from a single sample in a study of OX40 agonist ivuxolimab in advanced cancers. Clones were read by immunoSEQ multiplex PCR, and TCRdb kept only the in-frame ones, dropping some. Among 55,000 to 80,000 clones listed, almost 85% were seen once. Sequenced here: CD4+ or CD8+ T cells sorted from blood, sampled in a trial of the OX40 agonist ivuxolimab. The receptors derive from an adult with an advanced solid tumor such as melanoma, head and neck, liver or kidney cancer.

The genes are TRBV12-5 and TRBJ1-5; 9 bases match TRBD1. The CDR3 covers 15 residues. Trimming cost V 4 bases and J 7 bases; bases outside gene matches: 8. Germline CDR1 is LGHNT and CDR2 is FRNRAP. Here the CDR3 DNA reads TGTGCTAGTGGTTCCGGGACAGGGTTGAACCAGCCCCAGCATTTT. Translated, it gives CASGSGTGLNQPQHF.

The chain couples TRBV7-6 to TRBJ2-3, with 8 nucleotides matching TRBD1. The CDR3 consists of 15 residues. The trim removed 5 bases at V and 2 bases at J, leaving 6 bases unmatched. The V gene's germline CDR1 is SGHVS and CDR2 FNYEAQ. In DNA, the CDR3 is TGTGCCAGCAGCCCCACTCAGGGGGCCACAGATACGCAGTATTTT. It encodes CASSPTQGATDTQYF. Full variable domain (missing parts from reference TRBV7-6 and TRBJ2-3): GAGVSQSPRYKVTKRGQDVALRCDPISGHVSLYWYRQALGQGPEFLTYFNYEAQQDKSGLPNDRFSAERPEGSISTLTIQRTEQRDSAMYRCASSPTQGATDTQYFGPGTRLTVL.

This sequence joins TRBV18 and TRBJ1-4; D unclear. The CDR3 extends over 15 amino acids. Germline values: CDR1 KGHSH, CDR2 LQKENI. Deletions cut 4 bases from V and 2 bases from J, with 11 bases between. Here the CDR3 reads CASSLTTRTNEKLFF. In DNA form, the CDR3 reads TGTGCCAGCTCACTAACGACACGTACTAATGAAAAACTGTTTTTT.

The V and J genes are TRBV9 and TRBJ2-7; TRBD1 is a possible D gene (5 bases). Looked up from germline, CDR1 is SGDLS and CDR2 is YYNGEE. This CDR3 region has 16 residues. Trimming removed 3 bases from V and 1 base from J, with 17 bases in between. This chain's CDR3 is CASSASAGSGSYEQYF. CDR3 DNA sequence: TGTGCCAGCAGCGCCTCGGCAGGGTCTGGTTCCTACGAGCAGTACTTC.

As for this clone: The same CDR3 can be traced to other DNA sequences in this sample. This chain uses TRBV6-6 with TRBJ1-6; 7 bases map to TRBD1. Germline trimming cut 6 bases from V and 0 bases from J; bases unmatched to any gene: 2. CDR3 length: 15 residues. Germline V lookup: CDR1 MNHNY, CDR2 SVGAGI (reference sequence). CDR3 sequence (DNA): TGTGCCAGCAGCAGACAGGGCTCCTATAATTCACCCCTCCACTTT. Translated, it gives CASSRQGSYNSPLHF.

The gene calls are TRBV7-8 and TRBJ1-1; 10 bases fit TRBD1. Germline CDR1 and CDR2: SGHVS and FQNEAQ. V dropped 5 bases and J dropped 5; count of bases not matched to a gene: 5. The CDR3 length is 14 residues. CDR3 amino acids: CASSPGQGGTEAFF. CDR3 nucleotides: TGTGCCAGCAGCCCAGGACAGGGGGGGACTGAAGCTTTCTTT.

The chain joins TRBV29-1 to TRBJ1-2; D is uncertain. The V end was cut by 7 bases, the J end by 5 bases, with 14 bases between. The CDR3 extends over 12 amino acids. Germline V gives CDR1 SQVTM, CDR2 ANQGSEA. The CDR3, as DNA: TGCAGCGCTGGGGAGGATCCTTATGGCTACACCTTC. This gives the protein CSAGEDPYGYTF.

V usage is TRBV29-1 and J usage is TRBJ2-3, with D perhaps matching TRBD2 (7 bases). The CDR3 totals 16 residues. Trimming pared 1 base from V and 1 base from J, leaving 15 bases between. Germline loops: CDR1 SQVTM, CDR2 ANQGSEA. This CDR3 reads CSVEGVAGAGTDTQYF. CDR3 bases: TGCAGCGTTGAAGGTGTCGCGGGGGCGGGCACAGATACGCAGTATTTT.

The chain has TRBV28 and TRBJ1-1; D gene uncertain. The germline V and J ends were trimmed by 7 bases and 4 bases, with 13 bases remaining between them. Germline CDR1 reads MDHEN; CDR2 reads SYDVKM. The CDR3 spans 13 residues. CDR3 protein: CASIDYRGTEAFF. CDR3 nucleotide sequence: TGTGCCAGCATTGACTACCGGGGCACTGAAGCTTTCTTT. The variable domain in full, with the rest retrieved from reference TRBV28 and TRBJ1-1, is DVKVTQSSRYLVKRTGEKVFLECVQDMDHENMFWYRQDPGLGLRLIYFSYDVKMKEKGDIPEGYSVSREKKERFSLILESASTNQTSMYLCASIDYRGTEAFFGQGTRLTVV.

This chain joins TRBV7-9 and TRBJ2-5; a possible D gene is TRBD2 (7 bases). CDR1 and CDR2 (germline): SEHNR, FQNEAQ (reference sequence). This CDR3 comprises 14 residues. V was trimmed by 2 bases and J by 5 bases, leaving 12 bases between them. Written as DNA, the CDR3 is TGTGCCAGCAGCTTAAGGGGGACTACCGAGACCCAGTACTTC. Translating it yields CASSLRGTTETQYF.

This clone was counted once. The rearrangement links TRBV6-1 to TRBJ2-7; 7 positions match TRBD1. In germline, CDR1 is MNHNS, CDR2 SASEGT. The J segment lost 4 bases and the V segment lost 6 bases, leaving 9 bases of the junction unmatched. This CDR3 spans 14 amino acids. The CDR3 protein is CASRQSGTAYEQYV. For the CDR3, the DNA is TGTGCCAGCAGACAGTCCGGGACAGCATACGAGCAGTACGTC.

This chain uses TRBV28 with TRBJ2-4, with a possible D match to TRBD2 (5 bases). The CDR3 has 17 residues. Germline loops: CDR1 MDHEN, CDR2 SYDVKM. Trimming left V 5 bases short and J 0 bases short, with 17 bases between. The CDR3 coding sequence is TGTGCCAGCAGTCCGATGACGGGGTCCGTAGCCAAAAACATTCAGTACTTC. Encoded protein: CASSPMTGSVAKNIQYF.

V gene TRBV28 combines with J gene TRBJ2-2; D is possibly TRBD2 (6 bases). CDR1 MDHEN and CDR2 SYDVKM come from the germline V gene. The CDR3 runs to 13 residues. Trimming took off 6 bases at V and 6 bases at J, with 11 bases between the two ends. The CDR3 loop reads CASRRGTAGELFF. The CDR3 DNA reads as TGTGCCAGCAGACGCGGGACGGCCGGGGAGCTGTTTTTT.

The chain couples TRBV7-6 to TRBJ2-5, with unresolved D. The CDR3 sequence is 11 residues long. V lost 3 bases, J lost 5 bases, and 4 bases lay in between. Germline CDR1 reads SGHVS; CDR2 reads FNYEAQ. CDR3 sequence (DNA): TGTGCCAGCAGCTTTGGGGAGACCCAGTACTTC. Translating it yields CASSFGETQYF.

The chain combines TRBV7-2 with TRBJ2-1; 14 bases fit TRBD2. The CDR3 is 16 residues long. CDR1 and CDR2 from the germline V gene are SGHTA and FQGNSA. Trimming at V came to 1 base and at J to 9 bases, leaving 5 bases not matched to a gene. CDR3 sequence: CASSLVGTSGRGEQFF. The DNA for the CDR3 is TGTGCCAGCAGCTTAGTTGGGACTAGCGGGAGAGGTGAGCAGTTCTTC. The entire variable domain, with the rest obtained from reference TRBV7-2 and TRBJ2-1, is as follows: GAGVSQSPSNKVTEKGKDVELRCDPISGHTALYWYRQSLGQGLEFLIYFQGNSAPDKSGLPSDRFSAERTGGSVSTLTIQRTQQEDSAVYLCASSLVGTSGRGEQFFGPGTRLTVL.

The J gene is TRBJ1-1, the V gene TRBV15, with D unclear. V lost 0 bases to trimming and J lost 3 bases, with 8 bases between them. Germline loops: CDR1 LNHNV, CDR2 YYDKDF (reference sequence). The CDR3 has 14 amino acids. The CDR3 region is CATSRDSVYTEAFF. In DNA, the CDR3 is TGTGCCACCAGCAGAGATTCCGTGTACACTGAAGCTTTCTTT.

J is TRBJ2-6 and V is TRBV6-5; D is uncertain. Germline CDR1 reads MNHEY; CDR2 reads SVGAGI. Trimming cost V 5 bases and J 5 bases, with 13 bases left between them. The CDR3 has 15 amino acids. CDR3: CASSRQSVRANVLTF. The CDR3 DNA is TGTGCCAGCAGTCGCCAATCCGTCCGGGCCAACGTCCTGACTTTC.

The gene calls are TRBV27 and TRBJ1-1, with D possibly matching TRBD1 (5 bases). V dropped 6 bases and J dropped 7 bases, with 15 bases sitting between them. The CDR3 covers 13 residues. Germline V gene lookup returns CDR1 MNHEY and CDR2 SMNVEV (reference sequence). The CDR3 reads CASRSRGESEAFF. CDR3 DNA: TGTGCCAGCAGATCAAGAGGGGAGAGTGAAGCTTTCTTT.

The chain has TRBV15 and TRBJ1-5; D unclear. V was pared by 5 bases and J by 0 bases, with 14 bases between. CDR1 and CDR2 (germline): LNHNV, YYDKDF (reference sequence). The CDR3 consists of 16 residues. In nucleotides, the CDR3 is TGTGCCACCAGCTCTGAGGAGGAATATAGCAATCAGCCCCAGCATTTT. This translates into CATSSEEEYSNQPQHF.

The chain combines TRBV5-4 with TRBJ1-2; D remains unclear. Germline CDR1 reads SGHNT; CDR2 reads YYREEE (reference sequence). The V gene lost 0 bases and the J gene lost 8 bases, with 8 bases spanning the gap. This CDR3 has 12 residues. In nucleotides, the CDR3 is TGTGCCAGCAGCTTGGCGGCTGACGGCTACACCTTC. Residues: CASSLAADGYTF.

The chain couples TRBV15 to TRBJ1-2, with D maybe TRBD1 (6 bases). The CDR3 has 15 residues. Germline lookup yields CDR1 LNHNV and CDR2 YYDKDF (reference sequence). Trimming left V 1 base short and J 4 bases short, with 13 bases between. The CDR3 sequence is CATSRAQGISYGYTF. The CDR3 coding sequence is TGTGCCACCAGCAGAGCCCAGGGGATTTCCTATGGCTACACCTTC.

This clone was observed a few times. The chain combines TRBV9 with TRBJ1-6, with TRBD1 matching over 8 bases. The CDR3 loop spans 16 amino acids. J gave up 10 bases and V 4 bases, and 13 bases lay outside the gene matches. Germline loops: CDR1 SGDLS, CDR2 YYNGEE. The CDR3 region is CASSLRTGPGGSPLHF. CDR3 sequence (DNA): TGTGCCAGCAGCCTTCGGACCGGGCCAGGGGGCTCACCCCTCCACTTT.

The chain carries TRBV7-2 and TRBJ2-7; TRBD1 agrees at 9 bases. V lost 5 bases to trimming and J lost 2 bases; unmatched junction nucleotides: 4. Germline values: CDR1 SGHTA, CDR2 FQGNSA. This CDR3 is built from 14 residues. The CDR3 here is CASSPDRGPYEQYF. The CDR3 coding sequence is TGTGCCAGCAGCCCGGACAGGGGCCCCTACGAGCAGTACTTC.

V is TRBV18 and J is TRBJ2-1, with unresolved D. CDR3 size: 17 residues. V was clipped by 0 bases and J by 2 bases, with 14 bases between them. The germline gives CDR1 KGHSH, CDR2 LQKENI. CDR3 in amino acids: CASSPPKGRLAYNEQFF. The CDR3 DNA reads as TGTGCCAGCTCACCACCGAAGGGTCGTCTTGCCTACAATGAGCAGTTCTTC.

A single count supports this clone. The chain combines TRBV11-2 with TRBJ1-2; D call uncertain. The CDR3 totals 14 residues. The V and J ends lost 5 bases and 1 base respectively, with 11 bases between them. Looked up from germline, CDR1 is SGHAT and CDR2 is FQNNGV. This CDR3 is CASSPDGFNYGYTF. The CDR3 DNA is TGTGCCAGCAGCCCAGACGGGTTTAACTATGGCTACACCTTC.

In its sample, this clone was seen a few times. One end of the junction fails to match germline, which may point to a read error. The rearrangement uses TRBV6-5 and TRBJ1-5, with unresolved D. The CDR3 totals 12 residues. Germline CDR1 and CDR2: MNHEY and SVGAGI. The CDR3 loop is CASSYSHQPQHF. The CDR3 DNA sequence: TGTGCCAGCAGTTATAGCCATCAGCCCCAGCATTTT.

This clone turned up a few times. J is TRBJ2-7 and V is TRBV2; no clear D. V dropped 7 bases and J dropped 4 bases, with 11 bases sitting between them. CDR1 and CDR2 (germline): SNHLY, FYNNEI. The CDR3 spans 12 residues. The CDR3 nucleotides are TGTGCCAGCACCGGACGGGCATACGAGCAGTACGTC. This translates into CASTGRAYEQYV.

For this clone: A much larger clone differs by one base, so this may be a read error. The chain uses TRBV7-6 and TRBJ1-1; the D gene is possibly TRBD1 (6 bases). The CDR3 spans 13 residues. Trimming removed 3 bases from V and 5 bases from J, with 10 bases in between. The V gene's germline CDR1 is SGHVS and CDR2 FNYEAQ. The CDR3 DNA sequence: TGTGCCAGCAGCTTGGAAGGGGGGACTGAAGCTTTCTTT. Translation: CASSLEGGTEAFF.

The gene calls are TRBV14 and TRBJ1-1; no clear D. Trimming took off 1 base at V and 4 bases at J, with 7 bases between the two ends. Looked up from germline, CDR1 is SGHDN and CDR2 is FVKESK. The CDR3 has 13 residues. The CDR3 spells CASSQGVGTEAFF. CDR3 DNA: TGTGCCAGCAGCCAAGGGGTCGGCACTGAAGCTTTCTTT.

The chain has TRBV23-1 and TRBJ2-7; maybe TRBD2 (5 bases). TRBV23-1 is noted as an ORF with a role that remains uncertain. Trimming took off 4 bases at V and 1 base at J, with 14 bases between the two ends. This CDR3 is 15 amino acids long. The CDR3 DNA reads as TGCGCCAGCAGTCGTTGCGGGCAAGTATCCTACGAGCAGTACGTC. Its translation: CASSRCGQVSYEQYV.

The rearrangement uses TRBV7-2 and TRBJ2-1; no reliable D call. CDR1 is SGHTA, CDR2 FQGNSA, per germline. Trimming cost V 1 base and J 4 bases, with 8 bases left between them. The CDR3 sequence is 14 residues long. CDR3 sequence (DNA): TGTGCCAGCAGCTTAGGGACGGAGTACAATGAGCAGTTCTTC. Translated, it gives CASSLGTEYNEQFF.

The gene calls are TRBV27 and TRBJ2-1, with TRBD2 matching 14 bases. Germline lookup yields CDR1 MNHEY and CDR2 SMNVEV (reference sequence). The CDR3 has 15 amino acids. V dropped 6 bases and J dropped 9; count of bases not matched to a gene: 7. The CDR3 DNA is TGTGCCAGCAGCCGGGGGACTAGCGGGAGTAGTGAGCAGTTCTTC. Translating gives CASSRGTSGSSEQFF.